The present entry profiles one T cell receptor (beta chain) with its context. Its ends do not fully match the called genes, so a read error is possible. These data belong to a study of blood T cell repertoires in COVID-19. Looking at the study overall: COVID-19 samples from acute and convalescent phases originated in the United States, Italy and Spain. The analysed material was cDNA or gDNA that came from T cells, B-cell-depleted T cells, or PBMCs.

Germline V gene data show CDR1 as LGHDT and CDR2 as YNNKEL (reference sequence). This CDR3 is built from 15 residues. Per the original methods: Nucleated cell number was recorded as an estimate derived from reference gene primer amplification. The protocol was immunoSEQ multiplex PCR, while the TCRdb copy is restricted to in-frame clones and leaves out a portion. V and J calls plus clone size are reproduced from that table; the DNA served to infer D and trimming. The sample carries about 170,000 clones, about 89% recorded once. This chain connects TRBV3-1 (or the pseudogene TRBV3-2) to TRBJ2-3; 12 bases match TRBD1. This sequence originates from a man in his sixties or seventies with acute or convalescent COVID-19. Sequenced sample: peripheral blood. CDR3 region: CASSPGTGGTNTQYF. CDR3 in DNA: TGTGCCAGCAGCCCCGGGACAGGGGGCACAAATACGCAGTATTTT.